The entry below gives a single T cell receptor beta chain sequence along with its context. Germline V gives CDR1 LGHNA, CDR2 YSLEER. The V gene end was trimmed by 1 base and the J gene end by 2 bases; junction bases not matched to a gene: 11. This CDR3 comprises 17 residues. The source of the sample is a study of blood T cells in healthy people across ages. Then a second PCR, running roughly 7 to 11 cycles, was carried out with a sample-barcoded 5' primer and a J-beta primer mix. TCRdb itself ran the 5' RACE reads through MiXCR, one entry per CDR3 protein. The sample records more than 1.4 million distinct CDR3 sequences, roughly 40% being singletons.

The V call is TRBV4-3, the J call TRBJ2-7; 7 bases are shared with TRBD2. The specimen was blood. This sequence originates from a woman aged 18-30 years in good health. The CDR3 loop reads CASSQARLAERAYEQYF. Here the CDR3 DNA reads TGCGCCAGCAGCCAAGCAAGGCTAGCGGAGAGAGCCTACGAGCAGTACTTC.